This TCR beta chain was profiled in a study of T cell clonality in common variable immunodeficiency. Findings of the study overall: CVID subjects had higher TCRbeta clonality than healthy controls, most marked in about a third. In common variable immunodeficiency, TCR beta chains reportedly carried fewer deletions and N-nucleotide insertions.

V lost 6 bases and J lost 8; bases outside the gene matches: 11. This CDR3 spans 14 amino acids. The V gene's germline CDR1 is SGHTA and CDR2 FQGTGA. Only a few counts were recorded for this clone. Its antigen is unidentified. The read ends 3 residues shy of where the CDR3 ends; the end is completed using the germline J gene. Sequencing was performed with immunoSEQ multiplex PCR; in TCRdb, only in-frame clones are kept and a portion is missing. This sample comprises 25,000 to 35,000 clones, none seen once only. The rearrangement uses TRBV7-3 and TRBJ2-3; 7 nucleotides align to TRBD2. The clonotype was recovered from a human donor with common variable immunodeficiency. The source material was peripheral blood mononuclear cells. CDR3 DNA, as far as it was read: TGTGCCAGCAGACAGGCGGGGGTTCAGGGTACG. This gives the protein CASRQAGVQGT. The complete CDR3 sequence is CASRQAGVQGTQYF.